What follows are 21 T cell receptor beta chains derived from one specimen sequenced in a study of CD8+ T cells in alopecia areata. RNA was isolated and reverse transcribed to cDNA, the sequencing template. The protocol was immunoSEQ multiplex PCR, while the TCRdb copy is restricted to in-frame clones and leaves out a portion. The data contain around 180,000 clones, more than 50% of them singletons. Treatment here: oral pan-JAK inhibitor, 5-10 mg twice daily. The sample here was CD4+ T cells sorted from blood, taken at week 24, from a patient treated with tofacitinib. These receptors came from a human donor with alopecia areata.

The chain is built from TRBV9 and TRBJ1-2, with TRBD1 identical over 9 bases. Trimming at V came to 4 bases and at J to 2 bases, leaving 6 bases not matched to a gene. The CDR3 is 15 amino acids. Germline lookup yields CDR1 SGDLS and CDR2 YYNGEE. The CDR3 region has the DNA TGTGCCAGCAGCCTTGCCGGGACAGGGAACTATGGCTACACCTTC. Its translation: CASSLAGTGNYGYTF.

The chain employs TRBV29-1 and TRBJ1-1, with D hard to call. Trimming removed 2 bases at V and 4 bases at J, with 2 bases between. The CDR3 is made up of 10 amino acids. Germline assignment: CDR1 SQVTM and CDR2 ANQGSEA. This chain's CDR3 is CSVEPTEAFF. In DNA, the CDR3 is TGCAGCGTTGAACCCACTGAAGCTTTCTTT.

V usage is TRBV7-2 and J usage is TRBJ2-4; no clear D. The CDR3 runs to 14 residues. V was cut by 0 bases and J by 5 bases, with 8 bases left in between. Per germline, CDR1 SGHTA and CDR2 FQGNSA. The CDR3 region is CASSLAPGQNIQYF. CDR3 sequence (DNA): TGTGCCAGCAGCTTAGCGCCGGGCCAAAACATTCAGTACTTC.

The V call is TRBV30, the J call TRBJ1-6, with D hard to call. V lost 2 bases, J lost 3 bases, and 11 bases lay in between. This CDR3 comprises 15 residues. The germline V gene encodes CDR1 GTSNPN and CDR2 SVGIG (reference sequence). CDR3 nucleotides: TGTGCCTGGAGTCCCCTCCAGCACTATAATTCACCCCTCCACTTT. Translation gives CAWSPLQHYNSPLHF.

The V gene is TRBV5-1, the J gene TRBJ2-3, with 10 bases matching TRBD2. Germline V lookup: CDR1 SGHRS, CDR2 YFSETQ. The CDR3 is made up of 15 amino acids. J gave up 6 bases and V 0 bases, and 4 bases lay outside the gene matches. The CDR3 spells CASSLVLAGVDTQYF. The CDR3 DNA sequence: TGCGCCAGCAGCTTGGTGCTAGCGGGGGTCGATACGCAGTATTTT.

At least ten counts were recorded for this clone. The chain links TRBV27 to TRBJ1-4, with D possibly matching TRBD1 (6 bases). V lost 5 bases, J lost 7 bases, and 11 bases lay in between. Germline CDR1 is MNHEY and CDR2 is SMNVEV (reference sequence). CDR3 length equals 13 residues. The DNA of the CDR3 is TGTGCCAGCAGTACGGGGGCCCCTGAAAAACTGTTTTTT. Protein sequence: CASSTGAPEKLFF.

The chain uses TRBV7-2 and TRBJ1-5, with 7 positions matching TRBD1. Germline CDR1 is SGHTA and CDR2 is FQGNSA. V lost 5 bases to trimming and J lost 5 bases; unmatched junction nucleotides: 9. The CDR3 is made up of 15 amino acids. DNA for the CDR3: TGTGCCAGCAGCATTCGACAGGGTGTGGATCAGCCCCAGCATTTT. It codes for CASSIRQGVDQPQHF.

The chain joins TRBV29-1 to TRBJ1-1; D gene ambiguous. Germline CDR1 reads SQVTM; CDR2 reads ANQGSEA. CDR3 length equals 13 residues. V shed 3 bases and J shed 1 base, with 9 bases lying between them. This CDR3 reads CSVERRENTEAFF. As DNA, the CDR3 is TGCAGCGTTGAGCGGCGAGAGAACACTGAAGCTTTCTTT.

This clone was observed a handful of times. The chain links TRBV30 to TRBJ1-2; TRBD1 matches 10 bases. The junction had 8 bases not matched to a gene; V was cut back by 0 bases and J by 7 bases. The germline V gene has CDR1 GTSNPN and CDR2 SVGIG (reference sequence). The CDR3 loop spans 15 amino acids. The chain's CDR3 is CAWSVPDRGVGGYTF. For the CDR3, the DNA is TGTGCCTGGAGTGTACCGGACAGGGGGGTCGGTGGCTACACCTTC.

This clone was detected only a few times. The rearrangement joins TRBV6-5 to TRBJ2-3; 10 bases are shared with TRBD2. The CDR3 contains 16 residues. Trimming cost V 6 bases and J 4 bases; bases outside gene matches: 10. Germline CDR1 is MNHEY and CDR2 is SVGAGI. CDR3 in amino acids: CASSYQAGGKADTQYF. The CDR3 region has the DNA TGTGCCAGCAGCTACCAAGCGGGGGGGAAGGCAGATACGCAGTATTTT.

The rearrangement uses TRBV9 and TRBJ1-6; D remains unclear. Trimming pared 0 bases from V and 10 bases from J, leaving 8 bases between. Germline CDR1 and CDR2: SGDLS and YYNGEE. This CDR3 has 13 amino acids. The CDR3 here is CASSVDPSSPLHF. CDR3 sequence (DNA): TGTGCCAGCAGCGTAGACCCCTCCTCACCCCTCCACTTT.

V usage is TRBV29-1 and J usage is TRBJ1-1; D is ambiguous. Germline-derived CDR1 and CDR2 are SQVTM and ANQGSEA. The V end lost 4 bases, the J end lost 1 base, and 10 bases lay between the germline ends. The CDR3 runs 13 residues. The CDR3 nucleotides read TGCAGCGTTGTCCGGGAGTCGAACACTGAAGCTTTCTTT. This translates into CSVVRESNTEAFF.

In its sample, this clone was seen once. The chain combines TRBV15 with TRBJ2-7; D gene unclear. The CDR3 runs 15 residues. The germline CDR1 and CDR2 sequences are LNHNV and YYDKDF (reference sequence). The V end was cut by 2 bases, the J end by 2 bases, with 13 bases between. In nucleotides, the CDR3 is TGTGCCACCAGCAGACACTCCGGGCAACCCTACGAGCAGTACTTC. It specifies CATSRHSGQPYEQYF.

With regard to this clone: The sample holds other DNA sequences that translate to the same CDR3. V and J are TRBV20-1 and TRBJ2-5; D not resolved. The V end lost 3 bases, the J end lost 5 bases, and 4 bases lay between the germline ends. CDR1 and CDR2 from the germline V gene are DFQATT and SNEGSKA (reference sequence). This CDR3 region has 10 residues. CDR3 DNA sequence: TGCAGTGCTAGGAGGGAGACCCAGTACTTC. This translates into CSARRETQYF.

CDR3 sequence (DNA): TGTGCCAGCAGCATCCCGGGACTAGCGGGGGCGAAGGACACCGGGGAGCTGTTTTTT. It codes for CASSIPGLAGAKDTGELFF. The V call is TRBV5-6, the J call TRBJ2-2, with TRBD2 identical over 14 bases. The V gene end was trimmed by 4 bases and the J gene end by 3 bases; junction bases not matched to a gene: 11. From germline, CDR1 is SGHDT and CDR2 YYEEEE. This CDR3 is built from 19 residues.

The genes are TRBV4-3 and TRBJ2-2; the D gene is possibly TRBD2 (6 bases). The V gene's germline CDR1 is LGHNA and CDR2 YSLEER. The CDR3 spans 15 residues. The ends were cut back, 0 bases at V and 6 bases at J, with 11 bases in the middle. This chain's CDR3 is CASSQDSGGAGELFF. DNA of the CDR3: TGCGCCAGCAGCCAAGATTCGGGCGGGGCCGGGGAGCTGTTTTTT.

J is TRBJ2-7 and V is TRBV5-6, with unresolved D. Germline CDR1 reads SGHDT; CDR2 reads YYEEEE. V was cut by 0 bases and J by 4 bases, with 11 bases left in between. The CDR3 contains 14 residues. Here the CDR3 DNA reads TGTGCCAGCAGCTTGGGTGTGGCCTTTTACGAGCAGTACTTC. Translating it yields CASSLGVAFYEQYF.

This clone was seen a few times. This chain joins TRBV12-5 and TRBJ1-6; perhaps TRBD1 as D (6 bases). This CDR3 region has 14 residues. Germline V gene sequence: CDR1 LGHNT, CDR2 FRNRAP. Trimming stripped 1 base from V and 8 bases from J, with 9 bases between. In DNA, the CDR3 is TGTGCTAGTGGTTTGGGCCCAGGGGATTCACCCCTCCACTTT. Translation gives CASGLGPGDSPLHF.

This clone is a singleton in its sample. V is TRBV25-1 and J is TRBJ2-1; no clear D gene. Germline CDR1 is MGHDK and CDR2 is SYGVNS. V shed 7 bases and J shed 4 bases, with 8 bases lying between them. The CDR3 contains 12 residues. The CDR3 loop reads CASMGLYNEQFF. The CDR3 bases are TGTGCCAGCATGGGCCTTTACAATGAGCAGTTCTTC.

V usage is TRBV14 and J usage is TRBJ1-1; 7 bases match TRBD1. The CDR3 covers 13 residues. CDR1 is SGHDN, CDR2 FVKESK, per germline. The ends lost 0 bases at V and 9 bases at J; junction bases unmatched: 4. CDR3 in amino acids: CASSQDGRGQAFF. In nucleotides, the CDR3 is TGTGCCAGCAGCCAAGATGGAAGGGGGCAAGCTTTCTTT.

The chain employs TRBV5-6 and TRBJ2-3; D possibly uses TRBD1 or TRBD2 (7 bases each). The CDR3 extends over 16 amino acids. Germline lookup yields CDR1 SGHDT and CDR2 YYEEEE. V was cut by 4 bases and J by 0 bases, with 15 bases left in between. The CDR3 region is CASSNQGGISTDTQYF. The CDR3 bases are TGTGCCAGCAGCAACCAGGGGGGGATCAGCACAGATACGCAGTATTTT.